These 20 T cell receptor beta chains were all obtained from the same sample, sequenced in a study of Japanese encephalitis immunity and Zika vaccine responses. TCRdb called the 5' RACE reads again in MiXCR, with one record for every CDR3 protein. The data show 500 or so distinct CDR3 sequences, 5.5% to 8.5% seen once. CFSE-labeled PBMCs were cultured approximately six days with peptide pools, each at roughly 1.1 ug/mL. Unfixed live CD56-CD19-CD16-CD3+CD4+ CFSE-low cells were sorted as proliferating CD4 T cells. Sample: antigen-activated CD4+ T cells from blood, cultured, taken during a Zika inactivated vaccine study. All receptors come from an adult woman who received an inactivated Zika virus vaccine.

By share, this clonotype ranks as hyperexpanded (1% or more). This sequence joins TRBV7-9 and TRBJ1-2; D not resolved. This CDR3 has 16 amino acids. V was trimmed by 0 bases and J by 4 bases, leaving 15 bases between them. The V gene's germline CDR1 is SEHNR and CDR2 FQNEAQ (reference sequence). For the CDR3, the DNA is TGTGCCAGCAGCTTAGCCGCTGACGGCATAGGCTATGGCTACACCTTC. This encodes CASSLAADGIGYGYTF. The complete variable domain, with remaining parts taken from reference TRBV7-9 and TRBJ1-2, reads DTGVSQNPRHKITKRGQNVTFRCDPISEHNRLYWYRQTLGQGPEFLTYFQNEAQLEKSRLLSDRFSAERPKGSFSTLEIQRTEQGDSAMYLCASSLAADGIGYGYTFGSGTRLTVV.

On this clonotype itself: Only one base separates this from a far larger clonotype, so it likely reflects a read error. The chain joins TRBV28 to TRBJ2-1; 7 nucleotides agree with TRBD1. Trimming at V came to 10 bases and at J to 10 bases, leaving 19 bases not matched to a gene. From germline, CDR1 is MDHEN and CDR2 SYDVKM. The CDR3 is made up of 15 amino acids. The CDR3 sequence: CAIPSRDRDSYEQFF. The CDR3 DNA sequence: TGTGCCATCCCAAGCCGGGACAGAGACTCCTACGAGCAGTTCTTC.

By share of the sample, this clonotype is medium-sized. This CDR3 is CAISDKSLEQETQYF. As DNA, the CDR3 is TGTGCCATCAGTGACAAATCTTTGGAACAAGAGACCCAGTACTTC. The chain has TRBV10-3 and TRBJ2-5; the D is unclear. The CDR3 spans 15 residues. V lost 3 bases and J 2 bases, leaving 13 bases between the germline ends. Germline-derived CDR1 and CDR2 are ENHRY and SYGVKD.

Judged by abundance, this clonotype is large (0.1 to 1%). This chain joins TRBV24-1 and TRBJ2-3; 8 bases fit TRBD1. The CDR3 consists of 15 residues. The germline CDR1 and CDR2 sequences are KGHDR and SFDVKD. V lost 3 bases to trimming and J lost 6 bases; unmatched junction nucleotides: 7. The CDR3 here is CATSDLRGRGDTQYF. The CDR3 nucleotides read TGTGCCACCAGTGATCTCAGGGGGCGAGGGGATACGCAGTATTTT.

Within the sample, this clonotype is large. The gene calls are TRBV4-1 and TRBJ1-6, with D perhaps matching TRBD1 (6 bases). The CDR3 is made up of 20 amino acids. The V and J ends lost 1 base and 6 bases respectively, with 25 bases between them. Germline CDR1 is MGHRA and CDR2 is YSYEKL. This CDR3 reads CASSQAIRENRVGFNSPLHF. In nucleotides, the CDR3 is TGCGCCAGCAGCCAAGCCATACGAGAAAACAGGGTCGGTTTTAATTCACCCCTCCACTTT.

This clonotype is labeled large. The chain combines TRBV29-1 with TRBJ2-5; D remains ambiguous. Germline CDR1 reads SQVTM; CDR2 reads ANQGSEA. V dropped 5 bases and J dropped 2 bases, with 9 bases sitting between them. The CDR3 extends over 12 amino acids. CDR3 loop: CSVYGSQETQYF. DNA of the CDR3: TGCAGCGTTTACGGTAGTCAAGAGACCCAGTACTTC.

By sample share, this clonotype is medium-sized. The chain couples TRBV19 to TRBJ2-1; 15 bases are shared with TRBD2. The CDR3 consists of 19 residues. The V segment lost 11 bases and the J segment 0 bases; nucleotides outside the gene matches: 14. CDR1 and CDR2 (germline): LNHDA, SQIVND (reference sequence). The CDR3, as DNA: TGTGCCGGCGGACTAGCGGGAGGGAGAGAACAAGTCTCCTACAATGAGCAGTTCTTC. Translation: CAGGLAGGREQVSYNEQFF.

This clonotype is medium-sized. The rearrangement joins TRBV12-3 or TRBV12-4 to TRBJ2-7; TRBD1 agrees at 8 bases. This CDR3 has 14 amino acids. Trimming at V came to 7 bases and at J to 6 bases, leaving 11 bases not matched to a gene. The CDR3 bases are TGTGCCAGCACAACCCTCGGGACAGGAGGCGAGCAGTACTTC. Amino acid sequence: CASTTLGTGGEQYF.

This clonotype is classed as large. J is TRBJ1-1 and V is TRBV10-1; D is unclear. This CDR3 comprises 13 residues. V was clipped by 0 bases and J by 0 bases, with 2 bases between them. Germline V lookup: CDR1 WNHNN, CDR2 SYGVQD (reference sequence). The CDR3 nucleotides read TGCGCCAGCAGTGAGTCAGTGAACACTGAAGCTTTCTTT. It yields the protein CASSESVNTEAFF.

This rearrangement joins TRBV2 to TRBJ2-3, with unresolved D. With 6 bases removed from V and 3 bases from J, the gap between germline ends came to 10 bases. Germline CDR1 reads SNHLY; CDR2 reads FYNNEI. The CDR3 has 13 residues. CDR3 region: CASSFRSTDTQYF. CDR3 in DNA: TGTGCCAGCAGCTTTCGAAGTACAGATACGCAGTATTTT.

The chain couples TRBV28 to TRBJ1-5; D gene uncertain. The CDR3 runs 14 residues. Germline V CDR1 and CDR2: MDHEN, SYDVKM. Trimming shortened V by 2 bases and J by 1 base, and 6 bases separated the two germline ends. The CDR3 spells CASSLVQSNQPQHF. CDR3 DNA sequence: TGTGCCAGCAGTTTAGTGCAGAGCAATCAGCCCCAGCATTTT.

This clonotype ranks as medium-sized (0.01 to 0.1%). This chain links TRBV9 with TRBJ2-2; D gene unclear. Germline V gene lookup returns CDR1 SGDLS and CDR2 YYNGEE. V gave up 0 bases and J gave up 4 bases, with 10 bases separating them. The CDR3 totals 15 residues. The CDR3 region has the DNA TGTGCCAGCAGCGTAGATAGATCGGTCACCGGGGAGCTGTTTTTT. This translates into CASSVDRSVTGELFF.

By share, this clonotype counts as large. The gene calls are TRBV4-1 and TRBJ2-5; TRBD2 aligns across 9 bases. CDR1 and CDR2 from the germline V gene are MGHRA and YSYEKL. This CDR3 region has 15 residues. V gave up 2 bases and J gave up 5 bases; unmatched junction bases: 6. The CDR3 protein is CASSQLGLAGETQYF. CDR3 coding DNA: TGCGCCAGCAGCCAACTGGGACTAGCTGGTGAGACCCAGTACTTC.

Sample share makes this clonotype large. The chain recombines TRBV4-2 with TRBJ1-2, with D perhaps TRBD1 (5 bases). CDR3 length equals 16 residues. The germline CDR1 and CDR2 sequences are LGHNA and YNFKEQ. The germline V and J ends were trimmed by 1 base and 4 bases, with 16 bases remaining between them. Here the CDR3 DNA reads TGTGCCAGCAGCCAAGCGGGCCAGGGCCGCGGCTATGGCTACACCTTC. This translates into CASSQAGQGRGYGYTF.

By frequency in the sample, this clonotype is medium-sized. The chain combines TRBV18 with TRBJ1-2, with 7 bases aligning to TRBD1. CDR3 length: 15 amino acids. Germline CDR1 and CDR2: KGHSH and LQKENI. Trimming cost V 2 bases and J 4 bases; bases outside gene matches: 7. For the CDR3, the DNA is TGTGCCAGCTCACCAAAGGGACAGATTACCTATGGCTACACCTTC. Translating it yields CASSPKGQITYGYTF.

This clonotype was seen a handful of times. This chain connects TRBV20-1 to TRBJ2-5; 9 positions agree with TRBD2. CDR3 length: 15 residues. Trimming removed 3 bases from V and 1 base from J; junction bases left unmatched: 6. CDR1 is DFQATT, CDR2 SNEGSKA, per germline (reference sequence). The CDR3 is CSARTSGDIQETQYF. The CDR3 nucleotides are TGCAGTGCTAGGACTAGCGGAGATATCCAAGAGACCCAGTACTTC.

By proportion, this clonotype is medium-sized. The chain joins TRBV7-9 to TRBJ2-1; 7 nucleotides align to TRBD1. The CDR3 runs 13 residues. J was trimmed by 5 bases and V by 7 bases; bases with no gene match: 5. Germline CDR1 SEHNR, CDR2 FQNEAQ (reference sequence). CDR3 in amino acids: CASTPTGDNEQFF. The CDR3, as DNA: TGTGCCAGCACGCCAACAGGGGACAATGAGCAGTTCTTC.

This clonotype was found many times. The rearrangement joins TRBV19 to TRBJ2-3; a weak D match, TRBD1 (5 bases). Germline assignment: CDR1 LNHDA and CDR2 SQIVND (reference sequence). V lost 2 bases and J 1 base, leaving 10 bases between the germline ends. The CDR3 totals 15 residues. The CDR3, as DNA: TGTGCCAGTAGTATAACACGACAGCGCACAGATACGCAGTATTTT. Protein product: CASSITRQRTDTQYF.

This clonotype counts as large. V gene TRBV2 combines with J gene TRBJ2-7, with TRBD1 identical over 8 bases. This CDR3 region has 16 residues. The germline CDR1 and CDR2 sequences are SNHLY and FYNNEI. The trim removed 5 bases at V and 0 bases at J, leaving 9 bases unmatched. CDR3 residues: CASSKDRVEVSYEQYF. CDR3 nucleotides: TGTGCCAGCAGTAAGGACAGGGTAGAGGTCTCCTACGAGCAGTACTTC. Filled out from reference TRBV2 and TRBJ2-7, the complete variable domain reads EPEVTQTPSHQVTQMGQEVILRCVPISNHLYFYWYRQILGQKVEFLVSFYNNEISEKSEIFDDQFSVERPDGSNFTLKIRSTKLEDSAMYFCASSKDRVEVSYEQYFGPGTRLTVT.

This clonotype is categorized as medium-sized. The rearrangement links TRBV7-9 to TRBJ2-4, with unresolved D. The CDR3 sequence is 11 residues long. From germline, CDR1 is SEHNR and CDR2 FQNEAQ (reference sequence). V lost 1 base to trimming and J lost 6 bases, with 1 base between them. CDR3: CASSLVNIQYF. The CDR3 region has the DNA TGTGCCAGCAGCTTAGTAAACATTCAGTACTTC.